Listed below are T cell receptor beta chains from one sample, sequenced in a study of siplizumab effects on memory and regulatory T cells. Measured with immunoSEQ multiplex PCR; TCRdb has only the in-frame clones, and not every one. The sample shows over 85,000 clones, 80% to 95% of them seen only once. The source material was CD4+ T cells sorted from blood. The receptors come from a human donor in good health. CDR3s include the opening cysteine and the closing phenylalanine or tryptophan. The D gene is left open where the match is weak. Some rows have no size entry. The others give once, few or many, or a class for an expanded clone.

V gene,clone size,D gene,J gene,CDR3 protein,CDR3 DNA
TRBV21-1,-,-,TRBJ2-6,CASSKALRTGANVLTF,TGTGCCAGCAGCAAAGCGCTCAGGACCGGGGCCAACGTCCTGACTTTC
TRBV2,-,TRBD2,TRBJ2-3,CASSRGLAGTDTQYF,TGTGCCAGCAGCCGGGGACTAGCGGGCACAGATACGCAGTATTTT
TRBV5-1,-,TRBD1,TRBJ1-3,CASTTGGTGPSGNTIYF,TGCGCCAGCACCACAGGGGGGACAGGGCCCTCTGGAAACACCATATATTTT
TRBV19,few,TRBD1,TRBJ2-2,CASSMYRGENGELFF,TGTGCCAGTAGTATGTACAGGGGGGAGAACGGGGAGCTGTTTTTT
TRBV2,-,TRBD1,TRBJ2-3,CASRAGQASTDTQYF,TGTGCCAGCAGGGCGGGACAGGCTAGCACAGATACGCAGTATTTT
TRBV5-6,-,-,TRBJ2-7,CASSPDGSSYEQYF,TGTGCCAGCAGCCCGGACGGGAGCTCCTACGAGCAGTACTTC
TRBV7-4,-,-,TRBJ2-5,CPMGPAEETQYF,TGTCCCATGGGGCCAGCCGAAGAGACCCAGTACTTC
TRBV7-9,-,TRBD2,TRBJ2-1,CASSRLAGGESNEQFF,TGTGCCAGCAGCCGACTAGCGGGAGGAGAAAGCAATGAGCAGTTCTTC
TRBV7-3,-,TRBD1,TRBJ1-2,CASSPGQGFGYTF,TGTGCCAGCAGCCCTGGACAGGGATTCGGCTACACCTTC
TRBV7-9,-,-,TRBJ1-3,CASSQDGGGDTIYF,TGTGCCAGCAGCCAGGACGGCGGAGGAGACACCATATATTTT
TRBV6-5,-,TRBD1,TRBJ1-4,CASRPGGSNEKLFF,TGTGCCAGCAGACCAGGGGGATCTAATGAAAAACTGTTTTTT
TRBV5-1,-,TRBD2,TRBJ2-2,CASSLSGGTTTANTGELFF,TGCGCCAGCAGCTTGAGCGGGGGGACAACTACCGCGAACACCGGGGAGCTGTTTTTT
TRBV5-6,-,-,TRBJ2-7,CASSSTADEQYF,TGTGCCAGCAGCTCGACCGCGGACGAGCAGTACTTC
TRBV6-1,-,TRBD1,TRBJ1-2,CASTRDREGYTF,TGTGCCAGCACCCGGGACAGGGAAGGCTACACCTTC
TRBV10-1,-,-,TRBJ1-3,CASSGAAGNTIYF,TGCGCCAGCAGTGGAGCAGCGGGAAACACCATATATTTT
TRBV29-1,-,TRBD2,TRBJ2-1,CSVDLAGGSNEQFF,TGCAGCGTTGACTTAGCGGGAGGGTCTAATGAGCAGTTCTTC
TRBV9,-,TRBD2,TRBJ2-5,CASSVDASGSAGRETQYF,TGTGCCAGCAGCGTAGACGCTAGCGGGAGTGCGGGGAGAGAGACCCAGTACTTC
TRBV7-9,-,TRBD2,TRBJ2-1,CASSPAGTSGYNEQFF,TGTGCCAGCAGCCCCGCCGGGACTAGCGGGTACAATGAGCAGTTCTTC
TRBV7-9,-,-,TRBJ1-2,CASSPDGGQGYTF,TGTGCCAGCAGCCCAGACGGGGGTCAGGGCTACACCTTC
TRBV7-6,few,-,TRBJ1-2,CASSSQVGGGRNGYTF,TGTGCCAGCAGCTCACAGGTCGGGGGCGGTCGTAATGGCTACACCTTC
TRBV6-1,-,TRBD1,TRBJ2-5,CASSVQGIQETQYF,TGTGCCAGCAGTGTACAGGGGATTCAAGAGACCCAGTACTTC
TRBV7-2,once,-,TRBJ2-5,CASSLAVVELGTQYF,TGTGCCAGCAGCTTAGCGGTGGTAGAACTGGGGACCCAGTACTTC
TRBV21-1,-,-,TRBJ1-1,CASSKEGGGDTEAFF,TGTGCCAGCAGCAAAGAAGGGGGGGGTGACACTGAAGCTTTCTTT
TRBV9,-,-,TRBJ2-3,CASSSVSDTQYF,TGTGCCAGCAGTAGCGTCTCAGATACGCAGTATTTT
TRBV7-2,few,-,TRBJ1-1,CASSSAYGTEAFF,TGTGCCAGCAGCTCTGCTTATGGGACTGAAGCTTTCTTT
TRBV30,-,-,TRBJ2-3,CAWTVADTQYF,TGTGCCTGGACGGTAGCAGATACGCAGTATTTT
TRBV15,once,-,TRBJ1-2,CATSRDSRAYGYTF,TGTGCCACCAGCAGAGATTCCCGAGCCTATGGCTACACCTTC
TRBV14,-,-,TRBJ1-1,CASSQVGAGTEAFF,TGTGCCAGCAGCCAAGTAGGGGCTGGTACTGAAGCTTTCTTT
TRBV14,-,TRBD1,TRBJ1-1,CASSRGQGMITEAFF,TGTGCCAGCAGCCGAGGACAGGGAATGATCACTGAAGCTTTCTTT
TRBV5-1,many,TRBD1,TRBJ2-7,CASSVGQGGYEQYF,TGCGCCAGCAGCGTCGGACAGGGGGGCTACGAGCAGTACTTC
TRBV5-4,-,TRBD2,TRBJ2-1,CASSARTSGRPYNEQFF,TGTGCCAGCAGCGCCAGGACTAGCGGGAGGCCCTACAATGAGCAGTTCTTC
TRBV6-1,-,-,TRBJ1-2,CASSGRQIFYGYTF,TGTGCCAGCAGTGGCCGACAGATCTTCTATGGCTACACCTTC
TRBV5-1,-,-,TRBJ1-1,CASSLVPGTAEAFF,TGCGCCAGCAGCTTGGTCCCAGGTACCGCTGAAGCTTTCTTT
TRBV19,-,TRBD1,TRBJ2-5,CASSIGDRDQETQYF,TGTGCCAGTAGTATAGGGGACAGAGACCAAGAGACCCAGTACTTC
TRBV5-1,-,-,TRBJ2-1,CASSLRQGTRNEQFF,TGCGCCAGCAGCTTGCGTCAGGGAACTAGGAATGAGCAGTTCTTC
TRBV10-1,-,TRBD2,TRBJ2-1,CASSELAGGVDEQFF,TGCGCCAGCAGTGAGTTAGCGGGAGGGGTCGATGAGCAGTTCTTC
TRBV9,-,-,TRBJ2-6,CASSVGAWGAVSGANVLTF,TGTGCCAGCAGCGTAGGTGCTTGGGGTGCAGTCTCTGGGGCCAACGTCCTGACTTTC
TRBV30,-,-,TRBJ1-5,CAWSAPHGDQPQHF,TGTGCCTGGAGCGCCCCACACGGGGATCAGCCCCAGCATTTT
TRBV30,once,-,TRBJ2-7,CALLSSSYEQYF,TGTGCCCTTCTATCCAGCTCCTACGAGCAGTACTTC
TRBV11-1,once,TRBD1,TRBJ1-6,CASSLLLGQGKYSPLHF,TGTGCCAGCAGTCTTTTACTGGGACAGGGAAAGTATTCACCCCTCCACTTT
TRBV6-4,-,-,TRBJ2-1,CASSTDVSSYNEQFF,TGTGCCAGCAGTACGGACGTAAGCTCCTACAATGAGCAGTTCTTC
TRBV9,-,TRBD2,TRBJ2-7,CASSPRTSGSYEQYF,TGTGCCAGCAGCCCCCGGACTAGCGGGAGTTACGAGCAGTACTTC
TRBV19,-,-,TRBJ1-3,CASSISGQFSGNTIYF,TGTGCCAGTAGTATCAGTGGGCAGTTCTCTGGAAACACCATATATTTT
TRBV10-1,once,-,TRBJ1-2,CASTRREGTDGYTF,TGCGCCAGCACCCGGAGGGAGGGAACGGATGGCTACACCTTC
TRBV15,-,-,TRBJ1-1,CATSRGGTMNTEAFF,TGTGCCACCAGCAGAGGGGGGACCATGAACACTGAAGCTTTCTTT
TRBV6-5,-,-,TRBJ1-1,CASSAIGAAFF,TGTGCCAGCAGTGCTATTGGGGCAGCTTTCTTT
TRBV4-1,-,-,TRBJ1-6,CASSPSGEVLNSPLHF,TGCGCCAGCAGCCCATCCGGGGAGGTCCTTAATTCACCCCTCCACTTT
TRBV27,-,TRBD1,TRBJ2-7,CASSFLRGTYEQYF,TGTGCCAGCAGTTTCCTCAGGGGGACCTACGAGCAGTACTTC
TRBV6-4,-,-,TRBJ2-1,CASSEVWGARNEQFF,TGTGCCAGCAGTGAGGTGTGGGGGGCAAGGAATGAGCAGTTCTTC
TRBV4-1,-,-,TRBJ2-2,CASSQYPPPAADTGELFF,TGCGCCAGCAGCCAATACCCTCCTCCGGCCGCTGACACCGGGGAGCTGTTTTTT
TRBV7-9,-,TRBD1,TRBJ2-5,CASSSGTGRETQYF,TGTGCCAGCAGCTCCGGGACAGGGAGAGAGACCCAGTACTTC
TRBV18,-,TRBD1,TRBJ2-1,CASSPYIPGTGSYNEQFF,TGTGCCAGCTCACCATATATTCCCGGGACAGGGTCCTACAATGAGCAGTTCTTC
TRBV4-1,once,-,TRBJ1-4,CASSLGPLEKLFF,TGCGCCAGCAGTCTTGGACCCTTGGAAAAACTGTTTTTT
TRBV5-1,-,TRBD1,TRBJ1-2,CASSLAGTGGRGYTF,TGCGCCAGCAGCTTGGCTGGGACAGGGGGCCGCGGCTACACCTTC
TRBV9,-,-,TRBJ2-2,CASSVRAGGFTGELFF,TGTGCCAGCAGCGTTCGGGCAGGGGGGTTTACCGGGGAGCTGTTTTTT
TRBV11-2,-,-,TRBJ2-1,CASSRSGLGNEQFF,TGTGCCAGCAGCCGTTCGGGACTCGGCAATGAGCAGTTCTTC
TRBV2,-,-,TRBJ1-1,CASATRRGTEAFF,TGTGCCAGCGCCACAAGAAGGGGGACTGAAGCTTTCTTT